The clone carrying this T cell receptor beta chain was picked up a small number of times. These data belong to a study of T cell clonotyping in hematopoietic cell transplantation. The wider study: Recipients' pretransplant samples followed cytoreduction.

Clones were read by immunoSEQ multiplex PCR, and TCRdb kept only the in-frame ones, dropping some. The data hold approximately 44,000 clones, with roughly 85% observed a single time. The time point: recipient sample about 28 days before transplant, after cytoreduction. This CDR3 spans 15 amino acids. Germline V gene lookup returns CDR1 SGHTA and CDR2 FQGNSA. Trimming stripped 2 bases from V and 2 bases from J, with 12 bases between. This material consisted of peripheral blood mononuclear cells, taken before stem cell transplant. This chain connects TRBV7-2 to TRBJ1-2; unclear D gene. This receptor was identified in a man in his 60s with acute myeloid leukemia. Some clones in this sample may be carry-over from other donors' samples. The CDR3 loop reads CASSLNHYVNYGYTF. The CDR3 DNA reads TGTGCCAGCAGCTTAAACCACTACGTAAACTATGGCTACACCTTC.